The rows below give T cell receptor beta chains drawn from one sample of a study of Graves' ophthalmopathy and Graves' hyperthyroidism. TCRdb called the multiplex PCR reads again in MiXCR, with one record for every CDR3 protein. The sample yields almost 400,000 distinct CDR3 sequences, around 16% seen once. The sample taken for sequencing was peripheral blood. The source of these receptors is a woman aged 18 to 35 with Graves' ophthalmopathy. Each CDR3 is given with its conserved first and last residue. The D gene is left open where the match is weak. Some rows have no size entry. The others give once, few or many, or a class for an expanded clone.

length,size,J,D,V,CDR3,DNA
14,many,TRBJ2-7,-,TRBV28,CAIADPGGVYEQYF,TGTGCCATCGCGGACCCCGGGGGTGTATACGAGCAGTACTTC
14,many,TRBJ1-5,-,TRBV6-4,CAIFWEGSNQPQHF,TGTGCCATATTTTGGGAGGGTAGCAATCAGCCCCAGCATTTT
14,many,TRBJ1-5,-,TRBV28,CASSLESLSVPQHF,TGTGCCAGCAGTTTGGAGTCCTTGAGTGTGCCCCAGCATTTT
17,-,TRBJ2-7,TRBD1,TRBV6-1,CASSRNGQGKRSYEQCF,TGTGCCAGCAGCCGCAATGGACAGGGGAAAAGGTCCTACGAGCAGTGCTTC
22,many,TRBJ1-5,-,TRBV6-7,CASSYGTIGWGRNYYSNQPQHF,TGTGCCAGCAGTTACGGAACAATAGGATGGGGACGGAATTACTATAGCAATCAGCCCCAGCATTTT
15,many,TRBJ1-1,-,TRBV12-3/TRBV12-4,CASSVGGGEGTEAFF,TGTGCCAGCAGTGTCGGCGGCGGGGAGGGGACTGAAGCTTTCTTT
20,many,TRBJ2-5,-,TRBV11-3,CASSLEETPGAGLPPETQYF,TGTGCCAGCAGCTTAGAAGAGACCCCCGGGGCTGGACTACCCCCAGAGACCCAGTACTTC
12,-,TRBJ2-7,TRBD1,TRBV24-1,CATSDHRGEQYF,TGTGCCACCAGTGACCACAGGGGCGAGCAGTACTTC
14,many,TRBJ2-5,-,TRBV28,CASSLGRVEETQYF,TGTGCCAGCAGTTTGGGCAGGGTGGAAGAGACCCAGTACTTC
16,many,TRBJ1-3,-,TRBV2,CASREGVVRFGNTIYF,TGTGCCAGTAGGGAGGGAGTCGTCCGCTTTGGAAACACCATATATTTT
14,many,TRBJ1-6,-,TRBV12-3/TRBV12-4,CASSLGQYNSPLHF,TGTGCCAGCAGTTTAGGCCAGTATAATTCACCCCTCCACTTT
15,many,TRBJ2-5,-,TRBV20-1,CSASPWGRGKETQYF,TGCAGTGCTAGTCCTTGGGGGCGAGGGAAAGAGACCCAGTACTTC
14,-,TRBJ1-5,-,TRBV6-1,CASSESDLGQPQHF,TGTGCCAGCAGTGAATCGGACCTTGGTCAGCCCCAGCATTTT
16,many,TRBJ2-2,-,TRBV7-8,CASFKRRLVNTGELFF,TGTGCCAGCTTCAAAAGGAGACTAGTCAACACCGGGGAGCTGTTTTTT
13,many,TRBJ1-1,-,TRBV12-5,CASRQTTNTEAFF,TGTGCTAGTCGGCAAACCACTAACACTGAAGCTTTCTTT
15,many,TRBJ2-7,-,TRBV6-5,CASSYGRLVGTEQYF,TGTGCCAGCAGTTACGGTAGACTAGTAGGTACCGAGCAGTACTTC
15,many,TRBJ2-7,-,TRBV4-1,CASSQVAGPTFEQYF,TGCGCCAGCAGCCAAGTGGCAGGTCCCACCTTCGAGCAGTACTTC
18,many,TRBJ1-1,TRBD1,TRBV12-3/TRBV12-4,CASSLGIGQGDGSTEAFF,TGTGCCAGCAGTTTAGGGATAGGACAGGGGGATGGAAGCACTGAAGCTTTCTTT
11,many,TRBJ2-5,-,TRBV12-3/TRBV12-4,CASRRAETQYF,TGTGCCAGCAGGAGGGCTGAGACCCAGTACTTC
16,few,TRBJ2-7,TRBD1,TRBV11-2,CASSRSGTGGSYEQYF,TGTGCCAGCAGCCGTTCCGGGACAGGGGGTTCCTACGAGCAGTACTTC
14,many,TRBJ2-5,TRBD1,TRBV7-9,CASSGTGVGETQYF,TGTGCCAGCTCCGGGACAGGGGTTGGCGAGACCCAGTACTTC
19,many,TRBJ2-2,TRBD1,TRBV24-1,CATSDPGGAGQGTTGELFF,TGTGCCACCAGTGATCCTGGGGGTGCGGGACAGGGTACCACCGGGGAGCTGTTTTTT
15,many,TRBJ2-7,TRBD2,TRBV15,CATSRGGGGEDEQYF,TGTGCCACCAGCAGAGGCGGGGGAGGAGAGGACGAGCAGTACTTC
13,few,TRBJ1-6,-,TRBV18,CASSPDIGSPLHF,TGTGCCAGCTCACCGGACATTGGTTCACCCCTCCACTTT
13,many,TRBJ2-7,-,TRBV27,CASSSGFPYEQYF,TGTGCCAGCAGCTCGGGGTTCCCCTACGAGCAGTACTTC
15,-,TRBJ2-5,TRBD2,TRBV7-8,CASSSPSGGGETQYF,TGTGCCAGCTCATCCCCTAGCGGGGGAGGAGAGACCCAGTACTTC
14,many,TRBJ2-7,-,TRBV20-1,CSASGTTLSYEQYF,TGCAGTGCTAGCGGGACCACCCTTTCCTACGAGCAGTACTTC
14,many,TRBJ2-4,-,TRBV28,CASNQPGHLNIQYF,TGTGCCAGCAACCAACCGGGACACCTAAACATTCAGTACTTC
15,-,TRBJ1-5,TRBD1,TRBV28,CATKWTGTSNQPQHF,TGTGCCACCAAATGGACAGGGACTAGCAATCAGCCCCAGCATTTT
14,many,TRBJ2-4,TRBD1,TRBV18,CASSSADREYIQYF,TGTGCCAGCTCTTCTGCGGACAGGGAGTACATTCAGTACTTC
13,many,TRBJ2-5,-,TRBV6-2/TRBV6-3,CASSPGPWETQYF,TGTGCCAGCAGTCCCGGGCCCTGGGAGACCCAGTACTTC
15,-,TRBJ2-7,TRBD1,TRBV6-2/TRBV6-3,CASSYSTGEHTEQYF,TGTGCCAGCAGTTACTCGACAGGGGAACATACCGAGCAGTACTTC
14,many,TRBJ1-5,-,TRBV20-1,CSATLEGGNQPQHF,TGCAGTGCTACCTTAGAAGGGGGCAATCAGCCCCAGCATTTT
16,many,TRBJ2-6,TRBD1,TRBV4-2,CASSQFQGEGANVLTF,TGTGCCAGCAGCCAATTCCAGGGGGAGGGGGCCAACGTCCTGACTTTC
13,many,TRBJ2-7,-,TRBV19,CASSIVGSYEQYF,TGTGCCAGTAGTATAGTTGGCTCCTACGAGCAGTACTTC
17,many,TRBJ1-5,TRBD1,TRBV27,CASSLRSLTGVDQPQHF,TGTGCCAGCAGTTTACGATCCCTGACAGGGGTGGACCAGCCCCAGCATTTT
18,many,TRBJ2-5,-,TRBV7-2,CASSLASQGTAYQETQYF,TGTGCCAGCAGCTTAGCGTCACAGGGTACGGCGTACCAAGAGACCCAGTACTTC
14,-,TRBJ2-7,TRBD1,TRBV6-2/TRBV6-3,CASSSSGGFYEQYF,TGTGCCAGCAGTTCCTCAGGGGGCTTTTACGAGCAGTACTTC
15,many,TRBJ1-2,TRBD1,TRBV7-2,CASSRRDSPAGGYTF,TGTGCCAGCAGCCGGAGGGACAGTCCGGCCGGTGGCTACACCTTC
17,many,TRBJ2-7,TRBD2,TRBV6-5,CASSQQGLAGVPYERYF,TGTGCCAGCAGCCAGCAGGGACTAGCGGGAGTTCCCTACGAGCGGTACTTC
12,-,TRBJ1-1,-,TRBV6-1,CASSRGLGEAFF,TGTGCCAGCAGCCGGGGGCTAGGTGAAGCTTTCTTT
13,many,TRBJ2-7,-,TRBV6-2/TRBV6-3,CASSSHLGFEQYF,TGTGCCAGCAGTTCCCACCTGGGTTTCGAGCAGTACTTC
13,many,TRBJ2-5,TRBD1,TRBV7-3,CASSFRQGETQYF,TGTGCCAGCAGCTTCCGACAGGGAGAGACCCAGTACTTC
13,once,TRBJ2-7,TRBD2,TRBV27,CASSYRGVFEQYF,TGTGCCAGCAGTTACCGGGGGGTATTCGAGCAGTACTTC
15,once,TRBJ2-7,-,TRBV28,CASRPDLLKGLEQYF,TGTGCCAGCAGACCCGATCTCCTCAAGGGCCTCGAGCAGTACTTC
12,many,TRBJ2-7,-,TRBV10-3,CAISGGGGRLYF,TGTGCCATCAGTGGAGGGGGGGGCAGATTGTACTTC
16,many,TRBJ2-7,TRBD2,TRBV27,CASSSPGGTSAYEQYF,TGTGCCAGCAGTTCCCCCGGCGGGACTAGCGCGTACGAGCAGTACTTC
16,many,TRBJ2-2,TRBD2,TRBV12-3/TRBV12-4,CASSFFLAGNTGELFF,TGTGCCAGCAGTTTTTTTCTAGCGGGAAACACCGGGGAGCTGTTTTTT
15,many,TRBJ2-7,-,TRBV7-2,CASSLGALGFYEQYF,TGTGCCAGCAGCTTAGGCGCTTTGGGGTTCTACGAGCAGTACTTC
15,many,TRBJ2-2,TRBD2,TRBV2,CASSERTSGTGELFF,TGTGCCAGCAGTGAACGGACTAGCGGCACCGGGGAGCTGTTTTTT
14,many,TRBJ1-1,-,TRBV29-1,CSVEEVEANTEAFF,TGCAGCGTTGAAGAGGTTGAAGCGAACACTGAAGCTTTCTTT
14,many,TRBJ1-5,-,TRBV28,CASRSSRGYQPQHF,TGTGCCAGCAGGTCAAGCAGGGGTTATCAGCCCCAGCATTTT
12,many,TRBJ1-2,TRBD1,TRBV20-1,CSAPDRVYGHTF,TGCAGTGCCCCAGACAGGGTCTATGGCCACACCTTC
15,many,TRBJ2-7,-,TRBV4-1,CASSQEGTQTYEQYF,TGCGCCAGCAGCCAAGAGGGGACCCAGACCTACGAGCAGTACTTC
15,many,TRBJ2-7,TRBD2,TRBV7-9,CASSVGLAGGDEQYF,TGTGCCAGCAGCGTGGGACTAGCGGGAGGTGACGAGCAGTACTTC
14,many,TRBJ1-3,-,TRBV30,CAWAPGFSGNTIYF,TGTGCCTGGGCCCCGGGTTTCAGTGGAAACACCATATATTTT
19,many,TRBJ2-2,-,TRBV5-1,CASSLIVGVWTSNTGELFF,TGCGCCAGCAGCTTAATAGTAGGCGTATGGACCAGCAACACCGGGGAGCTGTTTTTT
13,many,TRBJ1-6,-,TRBV7-6,CASSLDQGSPLHF,TGTGCCAGCAGCTTAGATCAAGGATCACCCCTCCACTTT
15,many,TRBJ2-7,-,TRBV12-3/TRBV12-4,CASRRGRNQDYEQYF,TGTGCCAGCAGACGGGGACGGAACCAAGACTACGAGCAGTACTTC